The 31 T cell receptor beta chains given below trace back to one sample, sequenced in a study of T cell changes during pregnancy in multiple sclerosis. Sequencing used immunoSEQ multiplex PCR; TCRdb keeps in-frame clones, though not all of them. The table records around 60,000 clones, less than 95% of them present only once. This specimen consisted of CD4+ T cells from peripheral blood mononuclear cells, obtained after pregnancy. Receptors originate from a female donor in good health, enrolled as a control in a pregnancy study.

This clone was detected a few times. The chain links TRBV19 to TRBJ1-1, with unresolved D. The CDR3 contains 15 residues. Germline CDR1 LNHDA, CDR2 SQIVND (reference sequence). V lost 2 bases, J lost 1 base, and 11 bases lay in between. In nucleotides, the CDR3 is TGTGCCAGTAGTATAAGGCACAGATCGAACACTGAAGCTTTCTTT. Translation gives CASSIRHRSNTEAFF.

The rearrangement uses TRBV7-3 and TRBJ2-6; D uncertain. Germline loops: CDR1 SGHTA, CDR2 FQGTGA. This CDR3 has 16 residues. Trimming shortened V by 2 bases and J by 0 bases, and 8 bases separated the two germline ends. Here the CDR3 reads CASSLGPNSGANVLTF. The CDR3 DNA follows: TGTGCCAGCAGCTTAGGGCCAAACTCTGGGGCCAACGTCCTGACTTTC.

The genes are TRBV30 and TRBJ1-1, with a possible D match to TRBD1 (6 bases). Trimming left V 3 bases short and J 5 bases short, with 13 bases between. This CDR3 contains 13 residues. CDR1 and CDR2 from the germline V gene are GTSNPN and SVGIG (reference sequence). In DNA form, the CDR3 reads TGTGCCTGGAGCGGGGGGCTGGGGACTGAAGCTTTCTTT. This translates into CAWSGGLGTEAFF.

V usage is TRBV11-2 and J usage is TRBJ2-1; TRBD2 agrees at 13 bases. The ends lost 5 bases at V and 9 bases at J; junction bases unmatched: 7. This CDR3 has 15 amino acids. Looked up from germline, CDR1 is SGHAT and CDR2 is FQNNGV. This chain's CDR3 is CASSVTSGGGLEQFF. Here the CDR3 DNA reads TGTGCCAGCAGCGTAACTAGCGGGGGGGGACTTGAGCAGTTCTTC.

This rearrangement joins TRBV19 to TRBJ1-6; 10 nucleotides align to TRBD1. Trimming took 4 bases from V and 10 from J; bases not matched to a gene: 7. Looked up from germline, CDR1 is LNHDA and CDR2 is SQIVND (reference sequence). The CDR3 spans 15 residues. The CDR3 is CASSTIGTGESPLHF. CDR3 in DNA: TGTGCCAGTAGTACGATAGGGACAGGGGAATCACCCCTCCACTTT.

This chain connects TRBV2 to TRBJ2-5; 7 bases fit TRBD1. V shed 3 bases, J shed 7 bases, and the junction held 14 bases outside the gene matches. CDR1 is SNHLY and CDR2 is FYNNEI in the germline V gene. This CDR3 has 16 residues. CDR3 protein: CASSDSEGAAGGTQYF. DNA of the CDR3: TGTGCCAGCAGTGATAGTGAGGGGGCCGCCGGTGGGACCCAGTACTTC. Full variable domain (missing parts from reference TRBV2 and TRBJ2-5): EPEVTQTPSHQVTQMGQEVILRCVPISNHLYFYWYRQILGQKVEFLVSFYNNEISEKSEIFDDQFSVERPDGSNFTLKIRSTKLEDSAMYFCASSDSEGAAGGTQYFGPGTRLLVL.

The rearrangement uses TRBV6-1 and TRBJ2-7, with a possible D match to TRBD2 (5 bases). Germline CDR1 is MNHNS and CDR2 is SASEGT. CDR3 length: 13 amino acids. Trimming removed 2 bases from V and 7 bases from J, with 12 bases in between. The CDR3 sequence is CASSEFRDGEQYF. For the CDR3, the DNA is TGTGCCAGCAGTGAATTTCGGGATGGGGAGCAGTACTTC.

The gene calls are TRBV4-1 and TRBJ2-7, with D perhaps matching TRBD1 (5 bases). Germline CDR1 is MGHRA and CDR2 is YSYEKL. V was shortened by 3 bases and J by 3 bases, with 21 bases between the two germline ends. The CDR3 is 17 residues long. CDR3 nucleotides: TGCGCCAGCAGCCAGGGCCTTCCCCAGGGATTTATCTACGAGCAGTACTTC. Its translation is CASSQGLPQGFIYEQYF.

The genes are TRBV4-1 and TRBJ1-5; 10 nucleotides line up with TRBD1. Germline V gives CDR1 MGHRA, CDR2 YSYEKL. V lost 0 bases, J lost 0 bases, and 5 bases stayed unmatched. The CDR3 sequence is 18 residues long. CDR3 sequence reads: CASSQDPRQGASNQPQHF. CDR3 DNA: TGCGCCAGCAGCCAAGACCCCAGACAGGGGGCTAGCAATCAGCCCCAGCATTTT.

The chain is built from TRBV4-3 and TRBJ1-2; D perhaps matches TRBD1 (6 bases). CDR1 and CDR2 from the germline V gene are LGHNA and YSLEER. V gave up 4 bases and J gave up 5 bases, with 8 bases separating them. This CDR3 spans 12 amino acids. The CDR3 protein is CASSRDNYGYTF. The CDR3 DNA reads TGCGCCAGCAGCCGGGACAATTATGGCTACACCTTC.

J is TRBJ1-1 and V is TRBV19; the D gene is possibly TRBD1 (5 bases). V was clipped by 4 bases and J by 10 bases, with 16 bases between them. The CDR3 is made up of 13 amino acids. Germline CDR1 and CDR2: LNHDA and SQIVND (reference sequence). The CDR3 spells CASSSGTSPRAFF. The CDR3, as DNA: TGTGCCAGTAGTAGCGGGACTTCCCCCCGAGCTTTCTTT.

V is TRBV7-2 and J is TRBJ2-5; 7 positions match TRBD2. CDR1 is SGHTA, CDR2 FQGNSA, per germline. This CDR3 region has 14 residues. The V and J ends lost 5 bases and 5 bases, in that order; junction bases with no gene match: 8. CDR3 coding DNA: TGTGCCAGCAGCCATGCTAGCGGCAGGGAGACCCAGTACTTC. Its protein product is CASSHASGRETQYF.

This rearrangement joins TRBV19 to TRBJ1-1, with TRBD1 identical over 9 bases. V was clipped by 1 base and J by 8 bases; unmatched bases: 5. Germline CDR1 and CDR2: LNHDA and SQIVND (reference sequence). The CDR3 consists of 14 residues. The CDR3, as DNA: TGTGCCAGTAGTATAGCCGGGACAGGGCCCGAAGCTTTCTTT. This encodes CASSIAGTGPEAFF.

The J gene is TRBJ2-7, the V gene TRBV18; 9 nucleotides agree with TRBD1. The CDR3 spans 15 residues. Germline trimming cut 6 bases from V and 5 bases from J; bases unmatched to any gene: 11. The V gene's germline CDR1 is KGHSH and CDR2 LQKENI. CDR3 in DNA: TGTGCCAGCTCGTCACAGGGGGCTAGAGGCCACGAGCAGTACTTC. This sequence encodes CASSSQGARGHEQYF.

This chain uses TRBV11-2 with TRBJ2-7; 7 nucleotides match TRBD2. This CDR3 spans 15 amino acids. V shed 5 bases, J shed 4 bases, and the junction held 11 bases outside the gene matches. Looked up from germline, CDR1 is SGHAT and CDR2 is FQNNGV. The DNA for the CDR3 is TGTGCCAGCAGCCACCAGCGTGGGGGGGATTACGAGCAGTACTTC. Amino acids: CASSHQRGGDYEQYF. Looking up the rest from reference TRBV11-2 and TRBJ2-7 gives the full variable domain: EAGVAQSPRYKIIEKRQSVAFWCNPISGHATLYWYQQILGQGPKLLIQFQNNGVVDDSQLPKDRFSAERLKGVDSTLKIQPAKLEDSAVYLCASSHQRGGDYEQYFGPGTRLTVT.

The sample holds one count of this clone. The chain links TRBV2 to TRBJ1-5; D gene unclear. CDR3 length equals 13 residues. The V end was cut by 6 bases, the J end by 5 bases, with 11 bases between. The germline gives CDR1 SNHLY, CDR2 FYNNEI. The CDR3 region is CASRDSRYQPQHF. CDR3 bases: TGTGCCAGCAGGGACTCTCGCTATCAGCCCCAGCATTTT.

The DNA of the CDR3 is TGTGCCAGCAGTCGGGACAGGTCCTACGAGCAGTACTTC. It yields the protein CASSRDRSYEQYF. V gene TRBV7-8 combines with J gene TRBJ2-7, with TRBD1 matching 8 bases. The CDR3 is made up of 13 amino acids. Germline trimming cut 6 bases from V and 1 base from J; bases unmatched to any gene: 2. Germline V gene data show CDR1 as SGHVS and CDR2 as FQNEAQ.

This CDR3 reads CASSLYGTGSTEQFF. The DNA of the CDR3 is TGTGCCAGCAGCTTGTACGGGACAGGGAGCACTGAGCAGTTCTTC. The chain combines TRBV5-8 with TRBJ2-1; 9 nucleotides line up with TRBD1. CDR1 SGHTS and CDR2 YDEGEE come from the germline V gene. With 1 base clipped from V and 9 bases from J, the junction kept 8 bases outside the gene matches. The CDR3 consists of 15 residues.

The rearrangement joins TRBV19 to TRBJ2-1, with TRBD1 matching 8 bases. Losses at the gene ends were 4 bases for V and 7 bases for J; bases not matched to a gene: 6. Germline V gene sequence: CDR1 LNHDA, CDR2 SQIVND (reference sequence). This CDR3 comprises 14 residues. CDR3 in DNA: TGTGCCAGTAGTACAACAGGGGGTACAAATGAGCAGTTCTTC. Protein: CASSTTGGTNEQFF.

The chain is built from TRBV19 and TRBJ2-2; TRBD2 aligns across 8 bases. The V segment lost 11 bases and the J segment 2 bases; nucleotides outside the gene matches: 13. The CDR3 length is 16 residues. Germline CDR1 and CDR2: LNHDA and SQIVND (reference sequence). The CDR3 loop is CASPGTRQPNTGELFF. CDR3 coding DNA: TGTGCCTCTCCTGGGACTAGACAGCCTAACACCGGGGAGCTGTTTTTT.

The CDR3 bases are TGTGCCAGCAGCTTGGGGACTAGCGGGGGGCCGAGGGAGACCCAGTACTTC. The encoded protein is CASSLGTSGGPRETQYF. The chain employs TRBV7-9 and TRBJ2-5, with 15 bases lining up with TRBD2. Germline V gene data show CDR1 as SEHNR and CDR2 as FQNEAQ (reference sequence). Trimming removed 3 bases from V and 5 bases from J; junction bases left unmatched: 7. CDR3 length: 17 amino acids.

V is TRBV4-3 and J is TRBJ1-4, with 7 bases aligning to TRBD1. CDR1 and CDR2 (germline): LGHNA, YSLEER. J gave up 5 bases and V 0 bases, and 3 bases lay outside the gene matches. The CDR3 runs 15 residues. The CDR3: CASSQDNRGNEKLFF. CDR3 DNA sequence: TGCGCCAGCAGCCAAGATAACAGGGGAAATGAAAAACTGTTTTTT.

This CDR3 reads CASSYWGQGDEKLFF. The CDR3, as DNA: TGTGCCAGCAGTTACTGGGGACAGGGAGATGAAAAACTGTTTTTT. The chain links TRBV6-5 to TRBJ1-4; 9 nucleotides match TRBD1. The CDR3 has 15 residues. Germline V gives CDR1 MNHEY, CDR2 SVGAGI. V shed 1 base, J shed 6 bases, and the junction held 3 bases outside the gene matches.

This rearrangement joins TRBV6-4 to TRBJ2-3; D possibly corresponds to TRBD2 (6 bases). V was clipped by 6 bases and J by 0 bases, with 10 bases between them. Germline V gene lookup returns CDR1 MRHNA and CDR2 SNTAGT. This CDR3 spans 14 amino acids. The CDR3 nucleotides are TGTGCCAGCAGGGAGGGACCGAGCACAGATACGCAGTATTTT. It translates to CASREGPSTDTQYF.

Only one count was recorded for this clone. For the CDR3, the DNA is TGTGCCTGGATTCGCAGTAACTATGGCTACACCTTC. Its protein product is CAWIRSNYGYTF. V and J are TRBV30 and TRBJ1-2; no definite D call. CDR1 is GTSNPN and CDR2 is SVGIG in the germline V gene (reference sequence). Trimming took 4 bases from V and 1 from J, leaving 7 bases between them. This CDR3 comprises 12 residues.

The rearrangement joins TRBV5-1 to TRBJ2-1; maybe TRBD2 (6 bases). The CDR3 loop spans 17 amino acids. V was trimmed by 1 base and J by 5 bases, leaving 19 bases between them. Per the germline V gene, CDR1 is SGHRS and CDR2 is YFSETQ. The CDR3 sequence: CASSLIGSGVWDNEQFF. The CDR3 nucleotides are TGCGCCAGCAGCTTGATCGGATCGGGGGTTTGGGACAATGAGCAGTTCTTC.

This rearrangement joins TRBV7-2 to TRBJ1-1; tentatively, D is TRBD1 (5 bases). Germline loops: CDR1 SGHTA, CDR2 FQGNSA. The CDR3 consists of 17 residues. V lost 7 bases and J 2 bases, leaving 23 bases between the germline ends. The CDR3 DNA is TGTGCCAGCACCTCACTCCCAGTTGACAGATTTAACACTGAAGCTTTCTTT. Protein sequence: CASTSLPVDRFNTEAFF.

This clone has just a few counts. The rearrangement links TRBV20-1 to TRBJ1-4; no clear D. The CDR3 is 10 amino acids. CDR1 is DFQATT, CDR2 SNEGSKA, per germline (reference sequence). DNA for the CDR3: TGCAGCGACGGGGATGAAAAACTGTTTTTT. Amino acids: CSDGDEKLFF.

This chain connects TRBV7-2 to TRBJ1-2; the D gene is possibly TRBD1 (5 bases). Germline loops: CDR1 SGHTA, CDR2 FQGNSA. V lost 5 bases to trimming and J lost 0 bases, with 13 bases between them. The CDR3 loop spans 15 amino acids. The CDR3 region has the DNA TGTGCCAGCAGCACACTGGCGGGGGCTAACTATGGCTACACCTTC. Protein: CASSTLAGANYGYTF.

The genes are TRBV19 and TRBJ1-6; 8 bases map to TRBD1. Germline CDR1 is LNHDA and CDR2 is SQIVND (reference sequence). The CDR3 totals 13 residues. Trimming at V came to 6 bases and at J to 8 bases, leaving 3 bases not matched to a gene. Written as DNA, the CDR3 is TGTGCCAGTAGGGACAGGGTGGATTCACCCCTCCACTTT. It translates to CASRDRVDSPLHF.

This chain links TRBV11-1 with TRBJ2-7; 8 nucleotides align to TRBD1. Germline V gene lookup returns CDR1 SGHAT and CDR2 FQDESV (reference sequence). Unmatched junction bases numbered 8, after V lost 2 bases and J lost 2 bases. This CDR3 spans 16 amino acids. The CDR3 DNA sequence: TGTGCCAGCAGCTTATTTATGGACAGGGCAACCTACGAGCAGTACTTC. It specifies CASSLFMDRATYEQYF.